This T cell receptor beta chain was captured by sequencing in a study of OX40 agonist ivuxolimab in advanced cancers. Study as a whole: Hepatocellular carcinoma, melanoma, renal cell or head and neck cancer occurred in dose-escalation patients.

Libraries were prepared by immunoSEQ multiplex PCR; TCRdb keeps only in-frame clonotypes and omits some of them. The table has 20,000 to 25,000 clones, around 81% seen once. Details on this clone: Its antigen is still unknown.

Study-level points and caveats: Averaged across samples, CD8+ T cells carried more expanded clones than CD4+ did. Partial responders treated at 0.1-3.0 mg/kg exhibited clonal expansion among the lowest measured. The expanded peripheral T cells' antigen specificity was not determined.

Trimming cost V 0 bases and J 8 bases, with 8 bases left between them. The germline CDR1 and CDR2 sequences are SGHVS and FNYEAQ. The CDR3 has 13 amino acids. The source of this sequence is an adult with an advanced solid tumor such as melanoma, head and neck, liver or kidney cancer. The sequencing here drew on CD4+ or CD8+ T cells sorted from blood, taken in a trial of the OX40 agonist ivuxolimab. V usage is TRBV7-6 and J usage is TRBJ2-4, with D tentatively TRBD1 or TRBD2 (5 bases each). CDR3 sequence reads: CASSLALGDIQYF. In DNA form, the CDR3 reads TGTGCCAGCAGCTTAGCGCTGGGGGACATTCAGTACTTC.